One and the same sample provided the 7 T cell receptor beta chains below, sequenced in a study of vaccination and CD4 T cells after COVID-19. An Oncomine TCR Beta short-read assay was used to sequence the DNA from cultured CD4+ T cells. TCRdb recomputed calls from the PCR reads with MiXCR, one row per CDR3 protein. The table has around 16,000 distinct CDR3 sequences, about three quarters seen once. Treatment specified: approximately 9-day PBMC culture with coronavirus spike peptide pools or control peptides (ViraFEST assay). These TCRs' antigens remain unknown. Sequencing was carried out using CD4+ T cells from blood, cultured in vitro. The receptor source for this set is a human donor who had recovered from COVID-19.

The rearrangement uses TRBV20-1 and TRBJ2-4; D might be TRBD1 (6 bases). This CDR3 spans 15 amino acids. CDR1 and CDR2 (germline): DFQATT, SNEGSKA (reference sequence). Trimming left V 4 bases short and J 0 bases short, with 13 bases between. The CDR3 DNA reads as TGCAGTGCTACGACAGGCCAGCTAGCCAAAAACATTCAGTACTTC. Protein: CSATTGQLAKNIQYF.

The chain's CDR3 is CAISEPGLHTGELFF. CDR3 in DNA: TGTGCCATCAGTGAACCGGGACTACACACCGGGGAGCTGTTTTTT. V gene TRBV10-3 combines with J gene TRBJ2-2; the match to TRBD2 covers 7 bases. Germline CDR1 and CDR2: ENHRY and SYGVKD. This CDR3 has 15 amino acids. Trimming at V came to 3 bases and at J to 3 bases, leaving 4 bases not matched to a gene.

The chain couples TRBV28 to TRBJ1-6; D is ambiguous. The CDR3 sequence is 14 residues long. V lost 7 bases and J 3 bases, leaving 10 bases between the germline ends. Germline lookup yields CDR1 MDHEN and CDR2 SYDVKM. CDR3 region: CASTGIDYNSPLHF. CDR3 DNA sequence: TGTGCCAGCACCGGGATCGACTATAATTCACCCCTCCACTTT.

V and J are TRBV20-1 and TRBJ1-1; no reliable D call. V was clipped by 5 bases and J by 2 bases, with 6 bases between them. Germline assignment: CDR1 DFQATT and CDR2 SNEGSKA (reference sequence). There are 11 residues in the CDR3. The CDR3 loop reads CSAVSNTEAFF. The CDR3, as DNA: TGCAGTGCTGTGTCAAACACTGAAGCTTTCTTT.

This CDR3 is CAISGGQGKAYEQYF. In DNA form, the CDR3 reads TGTGCCATCTCCGGAGGACAGGGGAAAGCCTACGAGCAGTACTTC. The chain combines TRBV10-3 with TRBJ2-7; 9 nucleotides match TRBD1. Trimming removed 8 bases from V and 2 bases from J; junction bases left unmatched: 10. Germline V CDR1 and CDR2: ENHRY, SYGVKD. The CDR3 loop spans 15 amino acids.

The chain recombines TRBV7-2 with TRBJ1-6; 8 bases line up with TRBD1. Germline loops: CDR1 SGHTA, CDR2 FQGNSA. With V trimmed by 5 bases and J by 7 bases, 4 bases remained unmatched. This CDR3 is built from 14 residues. The CDR3 DNA reads as TGTGCCAGCAGCCTGACAGGGGTGAATTCACCCCTCCACTTT. This gives the protein CASSLTGVNSPLHF.

CDR3 bases: TGCAGTGCCCGGGGGACAGTTCTTGAGCCCCAGCATTTT. Its protein is CSARGTVLEPQHF. J is TRBJ1-5 and V is TRBV20-1; 7 positions agree with TRBD1. The CDR3 runs to 13 residues. Germline V gene sequence: CDR1 DFQATT, CDR2 SNEGSKA (reference sequence). V dropped 6 bases and J dropped 8; count of bases not matched to a gene: 10.